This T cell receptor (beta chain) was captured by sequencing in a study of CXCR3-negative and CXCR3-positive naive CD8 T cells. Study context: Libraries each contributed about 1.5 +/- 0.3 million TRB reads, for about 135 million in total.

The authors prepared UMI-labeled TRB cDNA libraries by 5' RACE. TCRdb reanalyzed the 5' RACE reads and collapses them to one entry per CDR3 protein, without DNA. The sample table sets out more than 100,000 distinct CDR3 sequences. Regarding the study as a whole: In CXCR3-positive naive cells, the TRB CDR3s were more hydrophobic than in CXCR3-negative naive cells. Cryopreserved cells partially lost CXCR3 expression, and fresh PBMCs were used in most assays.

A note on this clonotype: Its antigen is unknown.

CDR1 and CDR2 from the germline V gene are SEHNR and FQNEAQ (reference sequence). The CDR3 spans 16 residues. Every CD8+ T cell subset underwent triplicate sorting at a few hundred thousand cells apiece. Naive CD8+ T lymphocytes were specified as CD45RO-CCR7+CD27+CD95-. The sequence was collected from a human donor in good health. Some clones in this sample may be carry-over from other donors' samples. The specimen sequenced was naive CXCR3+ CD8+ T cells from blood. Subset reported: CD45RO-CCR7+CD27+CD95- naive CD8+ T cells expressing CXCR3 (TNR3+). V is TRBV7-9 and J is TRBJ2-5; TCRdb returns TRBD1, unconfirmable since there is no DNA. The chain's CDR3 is CASSPRPPGAGETQYF.